This T cell receptor (beta chain) was captured by sequencing in a study of T cell responses to AZD1222 COVID-19 vaccine. The ends lost 8 bases at V and 1 base at J; junction bases unmatched: 13. The CDR3 sequence is 17 residues long. The germline gives CDR1 MNHEY, CDR2 SMNVEV (reference sequence). Investigators merged groups given second doses at roughly 4 or roughly 12 weeks. Measured with immunoSEQ multiplex PCR; TCRdb has only the in-frame clones, and not every one. The sample includes just under 150,000 clones, approximately 89% of them seen just once. This clonotype was obtained from an adult who received the AZD1222 COVID-19 vaccine. The input for sequencing was peripheral blood, taken 28 days after the second AZD1222 dose. The V and J genes are TRBV27 and TRBJ1-1, with TRBD1 matching 10 bases. CDR3 loop: CASGTGTGVFWNTEAFF. The CDR3 DNA is TGTGCCAGCGGAACCGGGACAGGGGTTTTTTGGAACACTGAAGCTTTCTTT.